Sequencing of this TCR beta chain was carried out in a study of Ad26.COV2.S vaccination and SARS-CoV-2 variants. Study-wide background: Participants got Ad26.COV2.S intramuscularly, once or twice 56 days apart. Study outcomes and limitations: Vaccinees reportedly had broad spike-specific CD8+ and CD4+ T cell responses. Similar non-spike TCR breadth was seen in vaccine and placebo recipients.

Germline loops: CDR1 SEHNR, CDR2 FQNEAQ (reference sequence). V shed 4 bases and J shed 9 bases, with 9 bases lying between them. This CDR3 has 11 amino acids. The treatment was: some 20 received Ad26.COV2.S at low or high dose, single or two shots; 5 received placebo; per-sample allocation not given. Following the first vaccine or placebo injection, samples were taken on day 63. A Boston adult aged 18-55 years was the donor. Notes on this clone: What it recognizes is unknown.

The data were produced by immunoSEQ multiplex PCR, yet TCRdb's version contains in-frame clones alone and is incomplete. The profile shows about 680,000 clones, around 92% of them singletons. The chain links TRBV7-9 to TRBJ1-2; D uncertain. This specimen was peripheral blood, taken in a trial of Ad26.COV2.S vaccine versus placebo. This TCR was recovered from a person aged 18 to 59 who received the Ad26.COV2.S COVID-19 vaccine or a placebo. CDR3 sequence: CASSSGPRYTF. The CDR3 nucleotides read TGTGCCAGCAGCTCCGGACCGCGCTACACCTTC.